Only a few counts were recorded for the clone carrying this T cell receptor (beta chain). The data stem from a study of blood T cell repertoires in COVID-19. As for the study in general: Material from acute and convalescent COVID-19 was sourced from the United States, Italy and Spain.

The method was immunoSEQ multiplex PCR; TCRdb's version includes in-frame clones alone and lacks a portion of them. The sample carries under 300,000 clones, 70% to 90% recorded once. Deletions cut 6 bases from V and 13 bases from J, with 10 bases between. CDR3 length equals 11 residues. This chain connects TRBV12-3 or TRBV12-4 to TRBJ1-6; D is unresolved. The TCR sequence derives from a man aged 55 to 69 who had recovered from COVID-19. Sequencing was carried out using peripheral blood. The CDR3 DNA reads TGTGCCAGCAGGCAAACTGGTCCCCTCCACTTT. This translates into CASRQTGPLHF.